Below are 21 T cell receptor beta chains sequenced from a single sample in a study of blood T cells in healthy people across ages. The authors ran a second PCR of roughly 6 to 12 cycles using a sample-barcoded 5' primer and a J-beta primer mix. TCRdb independently ran MiXCR on the 5' RACE reads; one entry per CDR3 protein. The data show approximately 730,000 distinct CDR3 sequences, approximately 55% seen once. What was sequenced was blood. The receptor source for this set is a man older than 75 in good health.

This clonotype was counted only a few times. V gene TRBV7-8 combines with J gene TRBJ2-3; the match to TRBD2 covers 7 bases. The junction had 11 bases not matched to a gene; V was cut back by 5 bases and J by 3 bases. Germline V gene lookup returns CDR1 SGHVS and CDR2 FQNEAQ. This CDR3 contains 16 residues. The CDR3 sequence: CASSLPGLGGTDTQYF. For the CDR3, the DNA is TGTGCCAGCAGCCTCCCGGGACTCGGGGGGACAGATACGCAGTATTTT.

The chain links TRBV14 to TRBJ1-2; TRBD1 is a possible D gene (6 bases). The germline V gene encodes CDR1 SGHDN and CDR2 FVKESK. The CDR3 contains 14 residues. V was trimmed by 0 bases and J by 8 bases, leaving 13 bases between them. CDR3: CASSQETQGWGYTF. The CDR3 DNA follows: TGTGCCAGCAGCCAAGAAACACAGGGTTGGGGCTACACCTTC.

This sequence joins TRBV5-1 and TRBJ2-1; D gene unclear. V was pared by 4 bases and J by 7 bases, with 21 bases between. The CDR3 loop spans 16 amino acids. Germline loops: CDR1 SGHRS, CDR2 YFSETQ. For the CDR3, the DNA is TGCGCCAGCAGCGTACATATGGACGGCTCCGGGAATGAGCAGTTCTTC. Encoded protein: CASSVHMDGSGNEQFF.

This clonotype was detected once. The rearrangement joins TRBV2 to TRBJ2-3; perhaps D is TRBD1 or TRBD2 (6 bases each). V shed 1 base and J shed 14 bases, with 22 bases lying between them. Germline CDR1 reads SNHLY; CDR2 reads FYNNEI. This CDR3 has 15 amino acids. The DNA of the CDR3 is TGTGCCAGCAGTGAAGGCCCGGGGGCCAACAGATACGCGTATTTT. Translating it yields CASSEGPGANRYAYF.

This rearrangement joins TRBV12-3 or TRBV12-4 to TRBJ1-6; D uncertain. Between the trimmed V and J ends, which lost 7 bases and 6 bases, there was a span of 10 bases. The CDR3 has 13 amino acids. CDR3 residues: CASKGPINSPLHF. The CDR3 nucleotides read TGTGCCAGCAAAGGCCCAATTAATTCACCCCTCCACTTT.

This rearrangement joins TRBV20-1 to TRBJ2-1, with TRBD2 matching over 13 bases. The CDR3 consists of 15 residues. Germline-derived CDR1 and CDR2 are DFQATT and SNEGSKA (reference sequence). V shed 8 bases and J 9 bases; nucleotides not matched to a gene: 13. This chain's CDR3 is CSTQMTSGRNFEQFF. The CDR3 DNA sequence: TGCAGTACCCAAATGACTAGCGGGAGGAACTTTGAGCAGTTCTTC.

This clonotype was seen only once. Here the CDR3 reads CASTGTATYEQYF. In nucleotides, the CDR3 is TGTGCCAGCACGGGGACAGCGACCTACGAGCAGTACTTC. The chain uses TRBV28 and TRBJ2-7; 7 bases align to TRBD1. CDR1 is MDHEN, CDR2 SYDVKM, per germline. Germline trimming cut 7 bases from V and 2 bases from J; bases unmatched to any gene: 5. CDR3 length: 13 residues.

V gene TRBV25-1 combines with J gene TRBJ1-6; D is perhaps TRBD1 (6 bases). Per germline, CDR1 MGHDK and CDR2 SYGVNS. Trimming removed 2 bases at V and 6 bases at J, with 11 bases between. The CDR3 is made up of 15 amino acids. The chain's CDR3 is CASSENRAGNSPLHF. The CDR3 nucleotides are TGTGCCAGCAGTGAAAACAGGGCTGGTAATTCACCCCTCCACTTT.

This clonotype was recorded only once. The chain is built from TRBV20-1 and TRBJ2-7; D remains ambiguous. The CDR3 extends over 14 amino acids. The germline V and J ends were trimmed by 1 base and 3 bases, with 13 bases remaining between them. The germline V gene encodes CDR1 DFQATT and CDR2 SNEGSKA (reference sequence). The CDR3 loop reads CSARVDGRDYEQYF. As DNA, the CDR3 is TGCAGTGCTAGAGTGGATGGCAGAGACTACGAGCAGTACTTC.

The rearrangement links TRBV11-2 to TRBJ1-2; D is perhaps TRBD1 (6 bases). CDR1 SGHAT and CDR2 FQNNGV come from the germline V gene. Trimming cost V 5 bases and J 6 bases, with 16 bases left between them. The CDR3 has 14 amino acids. The CDR3 protein is CASSPTGGGDGYTF. The CDR3 DNA sequence: TGTGCCAGCAGCCCCACCGGGGGCGGTGATGGCTACACCTTC.

The chain links TRBV15 to TRBJ2-5; D remains unclear. V was shortened by 0 bases and J by 5 bases, with 10 bases between the two germline ends. Germline V gene sequence: CDR1 LNHNV, CDR2 YYDKDF (reference sequence). The CDR3 consists of 14 residues. CDR3: CATSRDRSGETQYF. In nucleotides, the CDR3 is TGTGCCACCAGCAGAGATAGGTCTGGGGAGACCCAGTACTTC.

This clonotype was counted between two and nine times. V usage is TRBV5-1 and J usage is TRBJ2-6; 8 bases agree with TRBD2. Germline V gene sequence: CDR1 SGHRS, CDR2 YFSETQ. V lost 7 bases and J lost 4; bases outside the gene matches: 13. This CDR3 spans 17 amino acids. The CDR3 bases are TGCGCCAGCGGACCTGGACTAGCAGCGTCCGGGGCCAACGTCCTGACTTTC. Translated: CASGPGLAASGANVLTF.

The chain couples TRBV27 to TRBJ2-7; D gene unclear. Germline CDR1 and CDR2: MNHEY and SMNVEV (reference sequence). The ends were cut back, 5 bases at V and 4 bases at J, with 12 bases in the middle. The CDR3 is made up of 13 amino acids. CDR3 nucleotide sequence: TGTGCCAGCAGTCGAAACGGGCGATACGAGCAGTACTTC. Residues: CASSRNGRYEQYF.

V usage is TRBV24-1 and J usage is TRBJ2-1; TRBD2 agrees at 11 bases. This CDR3 has 17 amino acids. Trimming removed 1 base from V and 3 bases from J; junction bases left unmatched: 4. Looked up from germline, CDR1 is KGHDR and CDR2 is SFDVKD. The DNA of the CDR3 is TGTGCCACCAGTGATTTACCGACTAGCGGGAACTACAATGAGCAGTTCTTC. Translated: CATSDLPTSGNYNEQFF.

This clonotype has a count of ten or more. The chain recombines TRBV20-1 with TRBJ1-1; unclear D gene. Per the germline V gene, CDR1 is DFQATT and CDR2 is SNEGSKA (reference sequence). The CDR3 is 11 amino acids. The V gene lost 3 bases and the J gene lost 2 bases, with 4 bases spanning the gap. CDR3 protein: CSASPNTEAFF. The CDR3 DNA sequence: TGCAGTGCTAGCCCCAACACTGAAGCTTTCTTT.

This clonotype occurred once. The junction shows a germline mismatch at one end, possibly a read error. The V gene is TRBV11-2, the J gene TRBJ2-1, with 8 nucleotides matching TRBD1. The germline gives CDR1 SGHAT, CDR2 FQNNGV. The CDR3 is 17 residues long. Written as DNA, the CDR3 is TGTGCCGGCAGCACCAGACCCCAGGGGGCGTTATACAATGAGCAGTTCTTC. It translates to CAGSTRPQGALYNEQFF.

This clonotype appeared a few times. The chain employs TRBV29-1 and TRBJ1-1; D gene uncertain. V shed 7 bases and J shed 4 bases, with 13 bases lying between them. In germline, CDR1 is SQVTM, CDR2 ANQGSEA. This CDR3 comprises 12 residues. CDR3 protein: CSAREGGTEAFF. CDR3 coding DNA: TGCAGCGCGAGGGAGGGTGGCACTGAAGCTTTCTTT.

The V call is TRBV20-1, the J call TRBJ2-3, with TRBD1 as a possible D gene (5 bases). CDR1 and CDR2 from the germline V gene are DFQATT and SNEGSKA (reference sequence). V lost 5 bases to trimming and J lost 3 bases, with 12 bases between them. There are 13 residues in the CDR3. DNA of the CDR3: TGCAGTGCTCAGGGCTTGGGGACAGATACGCAGTATTTT. Translating gives CSAQGLGTDTQYF.

J is TRBJ2-1 and V is TRBV9; unclear D gene. The ends were cut back, 0 bases at V and 6 bases at J, with 10 bases in the middle. The CDR3 covers 14 residues. The germline V gene encodes CDR1 SGDLS and CDR2 YYNGEE. CDR3 region: CASSVDRVGNEQFF. CDR3 nucleotides: TGTGCCAGCAGCGTAGATCGGGTGGGCAATGAGCAGTTCTTC.

This clonotype was observed a few times. This chain uses TRBV29-1 with TRBJ1-4, with 8 bases matching TRBD1. The CDR3 totals 13 residues. V shed 5 bases, J shed 4 bases, and the junction held 3 bases outside the gene matches. Germline values: CDR1 SQVTM, CDR2 ANQGSEA. In nucleotides, the CDR3 is TGCAGCGTTTCCGACAGGGGTAATGAAAAACTGTTTTTT. Protein sequence: CSVSDRGNEKLFF.

This clonotype was counted a few times. This chain joins TRBV6-2 or TRBV6-3 and TRBJ2-7; 15 bases agree with TRBD2. Near its end, the DNA agrees better with TRBJ2-5, so the J call may be wrong. The CDR3 has 15 amino acids. Germline V CDR1 and CDR2: MNHEY, SVGEGT. CDR3 residues: CASSTGLAGGGTQYF. CDR3 bases: TGTGCCAGCAGTACGGGACTAGCGGGAGGAGGGACCCAGTACTTC.